Following are 4 T cell receptor beta chains from one sample sequenced in a study of CD8 T cells in Susac syndrome. The authors reverse transcribed 0.5 to 1 ug RNA with random hexamers. TCRdb analysed the immunoSEQ multiplex PCR reads with MiXCR anew, one entry per CDR3 protein. Of about 200,000 distinct CDR3 sequences in the sample, 91% were seen once. The sequencing input was CD4+ T cells from PBMCs. These receptors originate from a human donor with Susac syndrome.

The chain carries TRBV12-3 or TRBV12-4 and TRBJ2-7; 10 positions agree with TRBD2. With V trimmed by 3 bases and J by 4 bases, 3 bases remained unmatched. This CDR3 region has 14 residues. For the CDR3, the DNA is TGTGCCAGCAGTTTTAGCGGGGGGAAATACGAGCAGTACTTC. Translating gives CASSFSGGKYEQYF.

J is TRBJ2-1 and V is TRBV9, with D unresolved. Trimming cost V 0 bases and J 5 bases, with 6 bases left between them. CDR3 length: 13 amino acids. CDR1 and CDR2 from the germline V gene are SGDLS and YYNGEE. The CDR3 loop is CASSVEWNNEQFF. The CDR3 DNA sequence: TGTGCCAGCAGCGTAGAATGGAACAATGAGCAGTTCTTC.

The gene calls are TRBV3-1 and TRBJ2-5, with D tentatively TRBD1 (6 bases). The V end was cut by 6 bases, the J end by 2 bases, with 10 bases between. Germline assignment: CDR1 LGHDT and CDR2 YNNKEL (reference sequence). The CDR3 has 13 residues. The CDR3 coding sequence is TGTGCCAGCAGACTTAGGGGGCAAGAGACCCAGTACTTC. Protein product: CASRLRGQETQYF.

The chain uses TRBV3-1 and TRBJ2-6; D ambiguous. V was cut by 1 base and J by 2 bases, with 12 bases left in between. This CDR3 is 17 amino acids long. Germline V gene lookup returns CDR1 LGHDT and CDR2 YNNKEL (reference sequence). The CDR3 sequence: CASSQGSKVPGANVLTF. As DNA, the CDR3 is TGTGCCAGCAGCCAAGGGTCGAAGGTCCCTGGGGCCAACGTCCTGACTTTC.